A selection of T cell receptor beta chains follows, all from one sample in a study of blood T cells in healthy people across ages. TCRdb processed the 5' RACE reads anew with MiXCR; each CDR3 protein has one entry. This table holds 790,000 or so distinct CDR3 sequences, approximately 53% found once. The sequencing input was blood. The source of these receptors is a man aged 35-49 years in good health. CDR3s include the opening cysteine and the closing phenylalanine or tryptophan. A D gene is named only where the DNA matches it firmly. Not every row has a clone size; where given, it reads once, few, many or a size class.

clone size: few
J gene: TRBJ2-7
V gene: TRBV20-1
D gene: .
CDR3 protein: CSAYRDTYEQYF
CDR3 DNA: TGCAGTGCTTACAGGGATACCTACGAGCAGTACTTC

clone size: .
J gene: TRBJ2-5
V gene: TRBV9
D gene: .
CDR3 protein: CASSGGTGQETQYF
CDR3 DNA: TGTGCCAGCAGCGGCGGGACGGGCCAAGAGACCCAGTACTTC

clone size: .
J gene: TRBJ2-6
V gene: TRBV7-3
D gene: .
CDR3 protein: CASSLNSGAGAGANVLTF
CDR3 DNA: TGTGCCAGCAGCTTAAATTCCGGCGCAGGGGCTGGGGCCAACGTCCTGACTTTC

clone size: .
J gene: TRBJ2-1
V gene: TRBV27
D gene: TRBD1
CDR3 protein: CASSEPGQGSHEQFF
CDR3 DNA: TGTGCCAGCAGTGAACCGGGACAGGGGAGTCATGAGCAGTTCTTC

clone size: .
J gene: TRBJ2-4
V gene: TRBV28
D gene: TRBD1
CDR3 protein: CASSDRDIHIQYF
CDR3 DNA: TGTGCCAGCAGTGACAGGGATATACACATTCAGTACTTC

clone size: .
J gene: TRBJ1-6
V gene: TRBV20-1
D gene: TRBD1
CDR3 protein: CSGGRGDSPLHF
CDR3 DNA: TGCAGTGGCGGCAGGGGGGATTCACCCCTCCACTTT

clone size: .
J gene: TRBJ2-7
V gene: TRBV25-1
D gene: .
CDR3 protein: CWVFYEQYF
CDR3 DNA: TGCTGGGTCTTCTACGAGCAGTACTTC

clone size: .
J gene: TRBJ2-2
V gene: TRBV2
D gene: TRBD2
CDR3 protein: CASRRTSGGANTGELFF
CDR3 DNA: TGTGCCAGCAGGAGGACTAGCGGGGGCGCGAACACCGGGGAGCTGTTTTTT

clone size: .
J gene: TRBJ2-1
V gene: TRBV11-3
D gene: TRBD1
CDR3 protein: CASSGSPGQGVTNEQFF
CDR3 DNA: TGTGCCAGCAGCGGATCCCCGGGACAGGGGGTGACCAATGAGCAGTTCTTC

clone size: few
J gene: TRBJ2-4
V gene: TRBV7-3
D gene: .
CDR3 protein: CASSFRELGIQYF
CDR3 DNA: TGTGCCAGCAGTTTCAGGGAGTTGGGCATTCAGTACTTC

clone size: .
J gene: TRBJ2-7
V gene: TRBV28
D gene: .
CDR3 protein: CASSLARVSEQYF
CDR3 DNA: TGTGCCAGCAGTTTGGCCAGGGTATCCGAGCAGTACTTC

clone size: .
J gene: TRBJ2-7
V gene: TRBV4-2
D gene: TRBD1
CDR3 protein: CASSQEGTGAEQYF
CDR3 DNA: TGTGCCAGCAGCCAAGAGGGGACAGGGGCCGAGCAGTACTTC

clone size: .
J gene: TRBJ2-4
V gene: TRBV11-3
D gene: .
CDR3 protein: CASSSRSGGYKNIQYF
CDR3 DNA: TGTGCCAGCAGCTCCCGGTCGGGCGGGTACAAAAACATTCAGTACTTC

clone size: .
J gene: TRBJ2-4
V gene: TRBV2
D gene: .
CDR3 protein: CASSETGIRKNIQYF
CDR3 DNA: TGTGCCAGCAGTGAGACGGGGATCCGGAAAAACATTCAGTACTTC

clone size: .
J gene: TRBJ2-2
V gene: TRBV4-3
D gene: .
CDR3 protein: CASSQQVWGFTGELFF
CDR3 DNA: TGCGCCAGCAGCCAACAAGTCTGGGGGTTCACCGGGGAGCTGTTTTTT

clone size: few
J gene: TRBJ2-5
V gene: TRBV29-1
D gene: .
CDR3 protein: CSVEQGATQYF
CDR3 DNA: TGCAGCGTTGAGCAGGGAGCGACCCAGTACTTC

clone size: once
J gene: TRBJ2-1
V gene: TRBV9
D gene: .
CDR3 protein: CASSVATPDYLYNEQFF
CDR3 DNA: TGTGCCAGCAGCGTAGCTACCCCGGACTACTTATACAATGAGCAGTTCTTC

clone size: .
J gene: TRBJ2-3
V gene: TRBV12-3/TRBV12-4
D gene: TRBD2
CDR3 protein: CASRASGGTDTQYF
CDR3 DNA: TGTGCCAGCAGAGCCAGCGGGGGCACAGATACGCAGTATTTT

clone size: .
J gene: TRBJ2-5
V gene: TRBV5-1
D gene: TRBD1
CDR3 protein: CASSPSGTAQETQYF
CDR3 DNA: TGCGCCAGCAGCCCATCCGGGACAGCCCAAGAGACCCAGTACTTC

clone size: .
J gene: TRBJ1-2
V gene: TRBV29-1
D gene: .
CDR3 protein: CSVLDGYTF
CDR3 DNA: TGCAGCGTTCTGGATGGCTACACCTTC

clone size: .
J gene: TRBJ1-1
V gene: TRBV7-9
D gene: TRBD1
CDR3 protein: CASSLGDRTGVNTEAFF
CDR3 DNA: TGTGCCAGCAGCTTAGGGGATCGGACAGGGGTGAACACTGAAGCTTTCTTT

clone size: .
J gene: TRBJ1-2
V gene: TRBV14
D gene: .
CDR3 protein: CASSRPSNYGYTF
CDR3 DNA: TGTGCCAGCAGCCGCCCGTCCAACTATGGCTACACCTTC

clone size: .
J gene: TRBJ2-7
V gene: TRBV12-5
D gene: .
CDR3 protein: CASGLGFGGSEQYF
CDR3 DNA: TGTGCTAGTGGTTTGGGCTTTGGCGGTTCCGAGCAGTACTTC

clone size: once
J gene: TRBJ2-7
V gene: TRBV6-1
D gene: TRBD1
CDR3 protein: CASSEDRGRGYEQYF
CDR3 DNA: TGTGCCAGCAGTGAAGACAGGGGGCGAGGATACGAGCAGTACTTC